This is a list of T cell receptor beta chains from one sample in a study of T cell responses to AZD1222 COVID-19 vaccine. Sequencing used immunoSEQ multiplex PCR; TCRdb keeps in-frame clones, though not all of them. The sample carries tens of thousands of clones, about 92% recorded once. Sequenced material: peripheral blood, taken 28 days after the second AZD1222 dose. The source of these receptors is an adult who received the AZD1222 COVID-19 vaccine. CDR3s include the opening cysteine and the closing phenylalanine or tryptophan. The D gene is left open where the match is weak. Expanded clones get a size class; other rows say once, few or many, or leave the size out.

j_gene: TRBJ2-7
d_gene: .
abundance: .
v_gene: TRBV6-5
CDR3nt: TGTGCCAGCAGTTACTCAGGACCGCCCAGTTCCTACGAGCAGTACTTC
CDR3aa: CASSYSGPPSSYEQYF

j_gene: TRBJ2-1
d_gene: .
abundance: .
v_gene: TRBV5-1
CDR3nt: TGCGCCAGCAGCTTGGGAGCCGTGGGCAATGAGCAGTTCTTC
CDR3aa: CASSLGAVGNEQFF

j_gene: TRBJ1-5
d_gene: TRBD1
abundance: .
v_gene: TRBV28
CDR3nt: TGTGCCAGCAGGTCCTCCAAACAGGGACAGGGCAATCAGCCCCAGCATTTT
CDR3aa: CASRSSKQGQGNQPQHF

j_gene: TRBJ1-5
d_gene: .
abundance: .
v_gene: TRBV24-1
CDR3nt: TGTGCCACCAGTGACCCGGGGGAAAATCAGCCCCAGCATTTT
CDR3aa: CATSDPGENQPQHF

j_gene: TRBJ2-5
d_gene: .
abundance: .
v_gene: TRBV5-1
CDR3nt: TGCGCCAGCAGCCCCCTTGGCGGACAGAGACAAGAGACCCAGTACTTC
CDR3aa: CASSPLGGQRQETQYF

j_gene: TRBJ2-7
d_gene: TRBD1
abundance: few
v_gene: TRBV7-9
CDR3nt: TGTGCCAGCAGCGGTGGACAGGGGGCGTTCTACGAGCAGTACTTC
CDR3aa: CASSGGQGAFYEQYF

j_gene: TRBJ2-2
d_gene: .
abundance: .
v_gene: TRBV18
CDR3nt: TGTGCCAGCTCACCGCAGAGCGTAGCCGGGGAGCTGTTTTTT
CDR3aa: CASSPQSVAGELFF

j_gene: TRBJ2-1
d_gene: TRBD1
abundance: .
v_gene: TRBV18
CDR3nt: TGTGCCAGCTCACCACAAATGGACAGGGGCGATGAGCAGTTCTTC
CDR3aa: CASSPQMDRGDEQFF

j_gene: TRBJ1-1
d_gene: TRBD1
abundance: once
v_gene: TRBV29-1
CDR3nt: TGCAGCGTTGTACAGGGGGCTAAGGATGAAGCTTTCTTT
CDR3aa: CSVVQGAKDEAFF

j_gene: TRBJ1-5
d_gene: .
abundance: .
v_gene: TRBV5-1
CDR3nt: TGCGCCAGCAGCTTGGTAGCAGGGGTGGATCAGCCCCAGCATTTT
CDR3aa: CASSLVAGVDQPQHF

j_gene: TRBJ2-1
d_gene: .
abundance: .
v_gene: TRBV3-1/TRBV3-2
CDR3nt: TGTGCCAGCAGCGGGACTGTCAGGGGGTCGTACAATGAGCAGTTCTTC
CDR3aa: CASSGTVRGSYNEQFF

j_gene: TRBJ1-6
d_gene: TRBD1
abundance: .
v_gene: TRBV2
CDR3nt: TGTGCCAGCAGTCCCGACAGGGAGGCTTCACCCCTCCACTTT
CDR3aa: CASSPDREASPLHF

j_gene: TRBJ1-4
d_gene: TRBD1
abundance: .
v_gene: TRBV27
CDR3nt: TGTGCCAGCAGTCCGGGACAGGGGGCCTTAGAAAAACTGTTTTTT
CDR3aa: CASSPGQGALEKLFF

j_gene: TRBJ2-7
d_gene: TRBD2
abundance: .
v_gene: TRBV27
CDR3nt: TGTGCCAGCAGTTCGACTAGCGGGAGAGGTCTGTACTTC
CDR3aa: CASSSTSGRGLYF

j_gene: TRBJ2-1
d_gene: TRBD1
abundance: .
v_gene: TRBV11-1
CDR3nt: TGTGCCAGCAGCCTGGACAGGGACTCCTACAATGAGCAGTTCTTC
CDR3aa: CASSLDRDSYNEQFF

j_gene: TRBJ2-1
d_gene: TRBD2
abundance: .
v_gene: TRBV28
CDR3nt: TGTGCCAGCAGTTTGGGCGGGAGGGAGGAGGAGCAGTTCTTC
CDR3aa: CASSLGGREEEQFF

j_gene: TRBJ2-1
d_gene: TRBD2
abundance: .
v_gene: TRBV11-3
CDR3nt: TGTGCCAGCAGCAACCCCCAGCGGGAGGGAGGATACAATGAGCAGTTCTTC
CDR3aa: CASSNPQREGGYNEQFF

j_gene: TRBJ1-6
d_gene: .
abundance: .
v_gene: TRBV9
CDR3nt: TGTGCCAGCAGCGTAGCCCAGATTAATTCACCCCTCCACTTT
CDR3aa: CASSVAQINSPLHF

j_gene: TRBJ1-5
d_gene: TRBD1
abundance: .
v_gene: TRBV27
CDR3nt: TGTGCCAGCAGTTTCAGGGGGCCCAATCAGCCCCAGCATTTT
CDR3aa: CASSFRGPNQPQHF

j_gene: TRBJ2-1
d_gene: TRBD2
abundance: .
v_gene: TRBV28
CDR3nt: TGTGCCAGCAGTTTTGTCTGGACTAGCGGGATTCGACTGTTCTTC
CDR3aa: CASSFVWTSGIRLFF

j_gene: TRBJ1-1
d_gene: .
abundance: .
v_gene: TRBV7-2
CDR3nt: TGTGCCAGCAGCCCATCCTGGGGAATGAACACTGAAGCTTTCTTT
CDR3aa: CASSPSWGMNTEAFF

j_gene: TRBJ2-3
d_gene: TRBD2
abundance: once
v_gene: TRBV4-3
CDR3nt: TGCGCCAGCAGCCAAGGGTGGACTAGCGGGAGTCCAGATACGCAGTATTTT
CDR3aa: CASSQGWTSGSPDTQYF

j_gene: TRBJ2-2
d_gene: TRBD1
abundance: once
v_gene: TRBV15
CDR3nt: TGTGCCACCTCCCGAGGGGGCGCCGGGGCCGGGGAGCTGTTTTTT
CDR3aa: CATSRGGAGAGELFF

j_gene: TRBJ1-4
d_gene: .
abundance: .
v_gene: TRBV11-2
CDR3nt: TGTGCCAGCAGCCGGAACCTGGAAAAACTGTTTTTT
CDR3aa: CASSRNLEKLFF

j_gene: TRBJ2-7
d_gene: .
abundance: .
v_gene: TRBV18
CDR3nt: TGTGCCAGCTCACCAGCGACAGGCCGCTTGGGGGGGGAGCAGTACTTT
CDR3aa: CASSPATGRLGGEQYF

j_gene: TRBJ2-2
d_gene: TRBD2
abundance: once
v_gene: TRBV24-1
CDR3nt: TGTGCCACCAGTGATGTAGGGACTAGTCTGAACACCGGGGAGCTGTTTTTT
CDR3aa: CATSDVGTSLNTGELFF

j_gene: TRBJ2-7
d_gene: .
abundance: .
v_gene: TRBV5-1
CDR3nt: TGCGCCAGCAGCTTGGAAGGTTCGAGCTCCTACGAGCAGTACTTC
CDR3aa: CASSLEGSSSYEQYF

j_gene: TRBJ2-1
d_gene: TRBD2
abundance: .
v_gene: TRBV24-1
CDR3nt: TGTGCCCCCATGTCGGAGCCGGGAGGACCCATTCGCTACAATGAGCAGTTCTTC
CDR3aa: CAPMSEPGGPIRYNEQFF